What follows are 25 T cell receptor beta chains derived from one specimen sequenced in a study of blood T cell repertoires in COVID-19. The repertoire was sequenced with immunoSEQ multiplex PCR; TCRdb's copy has only in-frame clones and lacks some. Of some 250,000 clones detected, around 83% appear once; the ten largest clones hold roughly 1.9%. Sequencing was carried out using peripheral blood. These TCRs come from a man aged 30 to 45 who had recovered from COVID-19.

The CDR3 sequence is CASSDRDPMGEQYV. CDR3 sequence (DNA): TGTGCCAGCAGTGACCGGGATCCGATGGGCGAGCAGTACGTC. The chain carries TRBV6-1 and TRBJ2-7; TRBD2 might be the D (5 bases). CDR3 size: 14 residues. Germline assignment: CDR1 MNHNS and CDR2 SASEGT. The germline V and J ends were trimmed by 3 bases and 6 bases, with 15 bases remaining between them.

The CDR3 DNA sequence: TGTGCCAGCACCCAGGGCCCCACTAACTATGGCTACACCTTC. It codes for CASTQGPTNYGYTF. The V call is TRBV6-5, the J call TRBJ1-2; TRBD1 might be the D (5 bases). Trimming removed 7 bases at V and 0 bases at J, with 12 bases between. Germline V lookup: CDR1 MNHEY, CDR2 SVGAGI. This CDR3 is built from 14 residues.

This chain joins TRBV5-1 and TRBJ2-5; D may be TRBD2 (6 bases). Germline CDR1 reads SGHRS; CDR2 reads YFSETQ. CDR3 size: 16 residues. V was cut by 4 bases and J by 1 base, with 17 bases left in between. The CDR3 nucleotides are TGCGCCAGCAGCACGGCGGGGTCGCTGCCCCAAGAGACCCAGTACTTC. It encodes CASSTAGSLPQETQYF.

The chain carries TRBV12-3 or TRBV12-4 and TRBJ2-5; possibly TRBD2 for D (5 bases). The CDR3 sequence is 13 residues long. The ends were cut back, 7 bases at V and 3 bases at J, with 12 bases in the middle. In DNA form, the CDR3 reads TGTGCCAGCACCCTCACTAGTAAAGAGACCCAGTACTTC. Translating it yields CASTLTSKETQYF.

The chain recombines TRBV11-3 with TRBJ2-1; TRBD2 agrees at 8 bases. The V gene end was trimmed by 0 bases and the J gene end by 2 bases; junction bases not matched to a gene: 3. The CDR3 has 16 residues. Germline lookup yields CDR1 SGHNT and CDR2 YENEEA. The CDR3 loop reads CASSLDRGGPYNEQFF. CDR3 nucleotides: TGTGCCAGCAGCTTAGATCGGGGGGGCCCCTACAATGAGCAGTTCTTC.

The chain is built from TRBV23-1 and TRBJ2-5; TRBD1 is a possible D gene (5 bases). TRBV23-1 falls under the ORF class, with uncertain function. This CDR3 has 14 residues. V shed 3 bases and J shed 4 bases, with 12 bases lying between them. The CDR3 coding sequence is TGCGCCAGCAGTCACCCGCCTAGGGGAGAGACCCAGTACTTC. Translated, it gives CASSHPPRGETQYF.

This clone was recorded only once. The chain links TRBV5-1 to TRBJ1-2; no clear D gene. V was clipped by 0 bases and J by 2 bases, with 8 bases between them. CDR1 is SGHRS, CDR2 YFSETQ, per germline. The CDR3 runs to 14 residues. The chain's CDR3 is CASSLGSANYGYTF. CDR3 DNA sequence: TGCGCCAGCAGCTTGGGGTCAGCGAACTATGGCTACACCTTC.

The V and J genes are TRBV7-8 and TRBJ2-3, with a possible D match to TRBD2 (5 bases). Germline V gene lookup returns CDR1 SGHVS and CDR2 FQNEAQ. This CDR3 region has 14 residues. Trimming left V 1 base short and J 4 bases short, with 9 bases between. CDR3 amino acids: CASSLVSGADTQYF. CDR3 bases: TGTGCCAGCAGCTTAGTCTCCGGGGCAGATACGCAGTATTTT.

The chain is built from TRBV7-2 and TRBJ1-5, with D unclear. The CDR3 extends over 15 amino acids. Trimming removed 3 bases from V and 1 base from J, with 10 bases in between. Germline assignment: CDR1 SGHTA and CDR2 FQGNSA. The CDR3 loop reads CASSLRGFSNQPQHF. CDR3 DNA sequence: TGTGCCAGCAGCTTGCGGGGATTCAGCAATCAGCCCCAGCATTTT.

The chain employs TRBV7-9 and TRBJ1-2; possibly TRBD1 for D (6 bases). Trimming removed 7 bases at V and 6 bases at J, with 18 bases between. This CDR3 comprises 14 residues. CDR1 SEHNR and CDR2 FQNEAQ come from the germline V gene (reference sequence). CDR3 bases: TGTGCCAGCAACGGAGGGGGGGCAGAGGATGGCTACACCTTC. Protein: CASNGGGAEDGYTF.

The gene calls are TRBV21-1 and TRBJ1-6; the tabulated D call, TRBD1, remains unverified against the DNA. TRBV21-1 is a listed pseudogene. The CDR3 length is 12 residues. This chain's CDR3 is CASLRQVSPLHF. CDR3 nucleotides: TGTGCCAGCCTGAGACAGGTCTCACCCCTCCACTTT.

This chain links TRBV18 with TRBJ1-6, with TRBD1 as a possible D gene (6 bases). V lost 3 bases, J lost 10 bases, and 13 bases lay in between. From germline, CDR1 is KGHSH and CDR2 LQKENI. The length of the CDR3 is 14 residues. The DNA for the CDR3 is TGTGCCAGCTCACCCACAGGGTTGGACTCACCCCTCCACTTT. As protein: CASSPTGLDSPLHF.

The chain carries TRBV13 and TRBJ1-6; D perhaps matches TRBD1 (5 bases). The CDR3 is 13 amino acids. V was cut by 7 bases and J by 10 bases, with 14 bases left in between. In germline, CDR1 is PRHDT, CDR2 FYEKMQ (reference sequence). CDR3 loop: CASTLGRDSPLHF. The CDR3 DNA follows: TGTGCCAGCACCCTAGGGCGGGACTCACCCCTCCACTTT.

This chain uses TRBV12-3 or TRBV12-4 with TRBJ1-2, with D unclear. V lost 3 bases, J lost 4 bases, and 9 bases lay in between. The CDR3 is 13 residues long. The CDR3 nucleotides are TGTGCCAGCAGTTTCCCAGGTCTCTATGGCTACACCTTC. This gives the protein CASSFPGLYGYTF.

The chain has TRBV5-6 and TRBJ1-5; D remains unclear. Looked up from germline, CDR1 is SGHDT and CDR2 is YYEEEE. Trimming left V 5 bases short and J 4 bases short, with 13 bases between. The CDR3 has 14 residues. CDR3 region: CASSYNGRNQPQHF. The DNA for the CDR3 is TGTGCCAGCAGTTATAACGGGAGAAATCAGCCCCAGCATTTT.

The V call is TRBV7-9, the J call TRBJ1-2; 7 nucleotides align to TRBD1. The CDR3 has 12 amino acids. V lost 3 bases, J lost 10 bases, and 5 bases stayed unmatched. Germline V gene lookup returns CDR1 SEHNR and CDR2 FQNEAQ (reference sequence). The CDR3 is CASSLETGYYTF. Here the CDR3 DNA reads TGTGCCAGCAGCTTGGAGACAGGGTACTACACCTTC.

The chain recombines TRBV6-6 with TRBJ2-7; D may be TRBD1 (5 bases). With 2 bases removed from V and 4 bases from J, the gap between germline ends came to 12 bases. From germline, CDR1 is MNHNY and CDR2 SVGAGI (reference sequence). CDR3 length equals 14 residues. CDR3 region: CASSYGAGLYEQYF. The DNA for the CDR3 is TGTGCCAGCAGTTACGGGGCAGGTTTATACGAGCAGTACTTC.

CDR3: CASSKDRSPDREGKGYTF. The DNA of the CDR3 is TGTGCCAGCAGCAAAGATCGGTCTCCGGACAGGGAAGGGAAAGGCTACACCTTC. V and J are TRBV21-1 and TRBJ1-2; the table gives TRBD1 as D, unverified against the DNA. TRBV21-1 is assigned pseudogene status. The length of the CDR3 is 18 residues.

The chain joins TRBV19 to TRBJ2-5, with D possibly TRBD2 on 5 matching bases. CDR3 length: 17 amino acids. The V end lost 1 base, the J end lost 4 bases, and 19 bases lay between the germline ends. CDR1 and CDR2 (germline): LNHDA, SQIVND (reference sequence). CDR3 in amino acids: CASSIGGNPRSGETQYF. The CDR3, as DNA: TGTGCCAGTAGTATAGGAGGGAACCCCAGGTCGGGAGAGACCCAGTACTTC. Using reference TRBV19 and TRBJ2-5 for the parts outside the CDR3, the full variable domain is DGGITQSPKYLFRKEGQNVTLSCEQNLNHDAMYWYRQDPGQGLRLIYYSQIVNDFQKGDIAEGYSVSREKKESFPLTVTSAQKNPTAFYLCASSIGGNPRSGETQYFGPGTRLLVL.

The rearrangement joins TRBV9 to TRBJ2-5; D uncertain. The CDR3 totals 13 residues. Between the trimmed V and J ends, which lost 1 base and 5 bases, there was a span of 9 bases. Germline V CDR1 and CDR2: SGDLS, YYNGEE. CDR3 bases: TGTGCCAGCAGCGTAAGCGCGATGGAGACCCAGTACTTC. Protein product: CASSVSAMETQYF.

V gene TRBV6-4 combines with J gene TRBJ1-3; 7 bases map to TRBD1. Trimming at V came to 4 bases and at J to 2 bases, leaving 20 bases not matched to a gene. The CDR3 has 20 amino acids. Germline V gives CDR1 MRHNA, CDR2 SNTAGT. The CDR3 region has the DNA TGTGCCAGCAGTGGCCTCCGGGACAGAAGGGCGACGGGTGCTGGAAACACCATATATTTT. Protein product: CASSGLRDRRATGAGNTIYF.

The rearrangement links TRBV6-5 to TRBJ1-2, with D maybe TRBD1 (5 bases). The germline V gene encodes CDR1 MNHEY and CDR2 SVGAGI. The V gene lost 6 bases and the J gene lost 8 bases, with 16 bases spanning the gap. The CDR3 consists of 13 residues. The CDR3 region is CASSITGFGGYTF. In nucleotides, the CDR3 is TGTGCCAGCAGCATCACAGGTTTTGGGGGCTACACCTTC.

The chain has TRBV6-5 and TRBJ2-7; 7 bases agree with TRBD1. Unmatched junction bases numbered 4, after V lost 8 bases and J lost 0 bases. The V gene's germline CDR1 is MNHEY and CDR2 SVGAGI. This CDR3 contains 13 residues. CDR3 amino acids: CASRRDSSYEQYF. The DNA for the CDR3 is TGTGCCAGCCGAAGGGACAGCTCCTACGAGCAGTACTTC.

The rearrangement links TRBV20-1 to TRBJ2-7, with D possibly matching TRBD2 (7 bases). CDR1 and CDR2 from the germline V gene are DFQATT and SNEGSKA (reference sequence). Trimming left V 3 bases short and J 8 bases short, with 20 bases between. There are 14 residues in the CDR3. For the CDR3, the DNA is TGCAGTGCTAGTGGTACGGGGGGACACCCTCAGCAGTACTTC. The encoded protein is CSASGTGGHPQQYF.

The chain joins TRBV5-1 to TRBJ2-3, with D tentatively TRBD1 (6 bases). The CDR3 has 14 residues. V was trimmed by 5 bases and J by 2 bases, leaving 12 bases between them. The germline gives CDR1 SGHRS, CDR2 YFSETQ. In DNA, the CDR3 is TGCGCCAGCAGAAAGGGACAACTCACAGATACGCAGTATTTT. It codes for CASRKGQLTDTQYF. Based on the CDR3 plus reference TRBV5-1 and TRBJ2-3, the full variable domain is KAGVTQTPRYLIKTRGQQVTLSCSPISGHRSVSWYQQTPGQGLQFLFEYFSETQRNKGNFPGRFSGRQFSNSRSEMNVSTLELGDSALYLCASRKGQLTDTQYFGPGTRLTVL.